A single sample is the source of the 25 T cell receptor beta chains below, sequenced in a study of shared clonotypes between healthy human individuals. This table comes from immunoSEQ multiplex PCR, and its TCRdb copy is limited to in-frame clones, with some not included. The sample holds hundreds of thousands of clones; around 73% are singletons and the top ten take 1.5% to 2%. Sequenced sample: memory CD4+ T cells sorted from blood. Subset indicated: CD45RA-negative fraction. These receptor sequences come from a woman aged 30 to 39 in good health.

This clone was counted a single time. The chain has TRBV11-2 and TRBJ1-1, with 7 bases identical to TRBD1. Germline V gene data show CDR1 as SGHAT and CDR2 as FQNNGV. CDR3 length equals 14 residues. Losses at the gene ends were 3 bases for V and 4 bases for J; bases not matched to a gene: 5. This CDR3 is CASSFQGGGTEAFF. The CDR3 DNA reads TGTGCCAGCAGCTTCCAGGGGGGGGGCACTGAAGCTTTCTTT.

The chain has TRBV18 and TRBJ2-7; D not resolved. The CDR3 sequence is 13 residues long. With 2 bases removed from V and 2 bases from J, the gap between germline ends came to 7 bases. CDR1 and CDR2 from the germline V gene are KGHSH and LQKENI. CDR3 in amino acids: CASSPGRTYEQYF. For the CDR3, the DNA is TGTGCCAGCTCACCAGGCCGGACCTACGAGCAGTACTTC.

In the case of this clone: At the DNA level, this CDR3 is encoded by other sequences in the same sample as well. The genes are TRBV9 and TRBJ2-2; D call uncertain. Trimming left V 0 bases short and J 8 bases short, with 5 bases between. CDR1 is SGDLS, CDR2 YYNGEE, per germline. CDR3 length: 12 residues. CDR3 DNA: TGTGCCAGCAGCGTAGTTCGGGGGGAGCTGTTTTTT. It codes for CASSVVRGELFF.

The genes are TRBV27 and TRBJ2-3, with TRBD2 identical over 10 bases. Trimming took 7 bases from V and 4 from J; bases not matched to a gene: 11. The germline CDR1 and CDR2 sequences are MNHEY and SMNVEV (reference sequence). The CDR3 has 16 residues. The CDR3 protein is CASNPGASGSADTQYF. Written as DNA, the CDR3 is TGTGCCAGCAATCCCGGAGCTAGCGGGAGCGCAGATACGCAGTATTTT.

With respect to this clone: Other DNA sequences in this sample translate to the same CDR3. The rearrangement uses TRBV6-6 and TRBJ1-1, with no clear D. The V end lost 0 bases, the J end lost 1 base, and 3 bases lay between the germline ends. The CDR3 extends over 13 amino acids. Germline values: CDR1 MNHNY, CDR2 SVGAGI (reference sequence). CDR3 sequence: CASSYSRNTEAFF. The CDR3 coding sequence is TGTGCCAGCAGTTACTCAAGGAACACTGAAGCTTTCTTT.

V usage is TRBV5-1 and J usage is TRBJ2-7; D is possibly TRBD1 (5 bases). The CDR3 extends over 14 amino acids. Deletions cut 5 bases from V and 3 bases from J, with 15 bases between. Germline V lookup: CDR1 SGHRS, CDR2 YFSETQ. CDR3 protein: CASRASQGIYEQYF. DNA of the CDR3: TGCGCCAGCAGGGCGAGTCAGGGTATCTACGAGCAGTACTTC.

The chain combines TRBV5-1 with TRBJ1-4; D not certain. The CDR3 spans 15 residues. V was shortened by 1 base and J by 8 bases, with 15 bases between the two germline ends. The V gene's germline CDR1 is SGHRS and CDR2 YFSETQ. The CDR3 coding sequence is TGCGCCAGCAGCTTGTTGGGGAGCAGGACGGAAAAACTGTTTTTT. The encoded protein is CASSLLGSRTEKLFF.

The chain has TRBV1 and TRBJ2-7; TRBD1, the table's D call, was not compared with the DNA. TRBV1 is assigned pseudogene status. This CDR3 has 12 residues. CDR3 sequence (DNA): TGCACCAGGGGACAGGCCTCCTACGAGCAGTACTTC. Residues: CTRGQASYEQYF.

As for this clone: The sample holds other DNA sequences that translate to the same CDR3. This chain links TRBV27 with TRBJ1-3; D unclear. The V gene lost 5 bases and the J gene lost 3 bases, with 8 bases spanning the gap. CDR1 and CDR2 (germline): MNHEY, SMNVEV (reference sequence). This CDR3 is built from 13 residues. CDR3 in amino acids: CASSPSGGNTIYF. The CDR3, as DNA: TGTGCCAGCAGTCCATCAGGTGGAAACACCATATATTTT.

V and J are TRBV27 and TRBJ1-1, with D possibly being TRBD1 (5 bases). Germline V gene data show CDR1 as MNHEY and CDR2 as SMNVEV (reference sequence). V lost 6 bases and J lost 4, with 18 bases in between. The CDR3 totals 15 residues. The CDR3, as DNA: TGTGCCAGCAGACCCGCGGGGGGTGGGATCACTGAAGCTTTCTTT. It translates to CASRPAGGGITEAFF.

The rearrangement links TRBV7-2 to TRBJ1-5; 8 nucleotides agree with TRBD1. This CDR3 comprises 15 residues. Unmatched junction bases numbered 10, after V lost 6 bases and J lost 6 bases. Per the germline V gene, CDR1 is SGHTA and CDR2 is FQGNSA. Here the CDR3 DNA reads TGTGCCAGCAGTCCTAATCAGGGGGCGCGTCAGCCCCAGCATTTT. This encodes CASSPNQGARQPQHF.

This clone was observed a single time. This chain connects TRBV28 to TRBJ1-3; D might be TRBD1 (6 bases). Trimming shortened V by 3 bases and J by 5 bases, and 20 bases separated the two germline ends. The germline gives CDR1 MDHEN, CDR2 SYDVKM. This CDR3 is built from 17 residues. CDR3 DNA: TGTGCCAGCAGTTTCTTCGGTCTAAGGGGGGATAGAAACACCATATATTTT. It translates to CASSFFGLRGDRNTIYF.

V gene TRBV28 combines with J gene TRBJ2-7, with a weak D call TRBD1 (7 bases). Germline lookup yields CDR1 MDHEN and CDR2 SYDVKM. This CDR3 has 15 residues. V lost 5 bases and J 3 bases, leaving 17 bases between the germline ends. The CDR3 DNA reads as TGTGCCAGCAGTCCGCGGGACAGACCTTACTACGAGCAGTACTTC. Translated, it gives CASSPRDRPYYEQYF. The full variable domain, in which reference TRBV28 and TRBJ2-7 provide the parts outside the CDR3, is DVKVTQSSRYLVKRTGEKVFLECVQDMDHENMFWYRQDPGLGLRLIYFSYDVKMKEKGDIPEGYSVSREKKERFSLILESASTNQTSMYLCASSPRDRPYYEQYFGPGTRLTVT.

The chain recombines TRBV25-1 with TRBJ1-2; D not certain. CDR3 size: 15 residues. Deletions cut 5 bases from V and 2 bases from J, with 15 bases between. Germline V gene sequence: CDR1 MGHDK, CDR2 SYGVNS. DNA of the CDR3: TGTGCCAGCAGTTATAGGTCCCCTGGAAACTATGGCTACACCTTC. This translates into CASSYRSPGNYGYTF.

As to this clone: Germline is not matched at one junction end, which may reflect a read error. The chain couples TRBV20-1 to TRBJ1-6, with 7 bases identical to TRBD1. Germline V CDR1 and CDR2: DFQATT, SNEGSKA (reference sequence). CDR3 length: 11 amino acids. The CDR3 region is CSANRGPPLHF. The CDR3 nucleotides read TGCAGCGCTAACAGGGGACCACCCCTCCACTTT.

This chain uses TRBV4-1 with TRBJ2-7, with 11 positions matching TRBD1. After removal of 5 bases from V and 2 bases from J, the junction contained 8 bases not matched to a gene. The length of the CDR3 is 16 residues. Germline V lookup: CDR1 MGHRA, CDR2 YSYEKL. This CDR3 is CASSSGTGGPPYEQYF. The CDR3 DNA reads TGCGCCAGCAGCTCCGGGACAGGGGGGCCTCCCTACGAGCAGTACTTC.

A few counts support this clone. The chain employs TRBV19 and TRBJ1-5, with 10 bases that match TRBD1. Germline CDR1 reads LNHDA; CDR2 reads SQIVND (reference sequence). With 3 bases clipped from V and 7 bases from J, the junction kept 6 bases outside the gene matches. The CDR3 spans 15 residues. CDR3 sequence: CASSIRQGARQPQHF. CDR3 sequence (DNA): TGTGCCAGTAGTATTCGACAGGGGGCTCGGCAGCCCCAGCATTTT.

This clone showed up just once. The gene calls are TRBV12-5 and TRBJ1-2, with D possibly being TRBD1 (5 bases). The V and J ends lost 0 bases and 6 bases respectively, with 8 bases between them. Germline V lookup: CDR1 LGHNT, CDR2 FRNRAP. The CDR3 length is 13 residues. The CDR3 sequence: CASGLVGHDGYTF. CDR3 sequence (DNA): TGTGCTAGTGGTTTGGTCGGACATGATGGCTACACCTTC.

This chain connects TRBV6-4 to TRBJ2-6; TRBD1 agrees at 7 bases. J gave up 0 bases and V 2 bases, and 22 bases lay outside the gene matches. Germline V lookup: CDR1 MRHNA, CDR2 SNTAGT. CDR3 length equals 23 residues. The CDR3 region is CASSDPHQSRPTGPSSGANVLTF. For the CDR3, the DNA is TGTGCCAGCAGTGACCCTCATCAGAGCCGACCGACAGGGCCGAGCTCTGGGGCCAACGTCCTGACTTTC.

The CDR3 DNA sequence: TGTGCCAGCAATAGAGAGGTAGCGTACGAGCAGTACTTC. Amino acid sequence: CASNREVAYEQYF. The chain is built from TRBV2 and TRBJ2-7; tentative D call: TRBD2 (5 bases). The CDR3 length is 13 residues. From germline, CDR1 is SNHLY and CDR2 FYNNEI. Trimming left V 7 bases short and J 4 bases short, with 14 bases between.

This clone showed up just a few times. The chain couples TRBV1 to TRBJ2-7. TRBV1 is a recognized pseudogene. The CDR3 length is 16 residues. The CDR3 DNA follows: TGCACCAGCAGCCAAGGATTGTTAGGGCACCCCTACGAGCAGTACTTC. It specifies CTSSQGLLGHPYEQYF.

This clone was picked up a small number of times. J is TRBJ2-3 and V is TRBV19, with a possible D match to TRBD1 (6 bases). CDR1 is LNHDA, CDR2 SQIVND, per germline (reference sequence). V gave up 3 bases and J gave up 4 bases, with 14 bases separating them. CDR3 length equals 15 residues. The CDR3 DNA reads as TGTGCCAGTAGTATCCGGAACAGGGCGGCAGATACGCAGTATTTT. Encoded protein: CASSIRNRAADTQYF. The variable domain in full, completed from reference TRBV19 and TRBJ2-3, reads DGGITQSPKYLFRKEGQNVTLSCEQNLNHDAMYWYRQDPGQGLRLIYYSQIVNDFQKGDIAEGYSVSREKKESFPLTVTSAQKNPTAFYLCASSIRNRAADTQYFGPGTRLTVL.

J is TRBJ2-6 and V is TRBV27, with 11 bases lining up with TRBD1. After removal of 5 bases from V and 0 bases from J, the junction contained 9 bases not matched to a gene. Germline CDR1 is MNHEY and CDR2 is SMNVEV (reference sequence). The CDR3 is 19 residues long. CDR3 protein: CASSAQWTGGFSGANVLTF. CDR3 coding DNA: TGTGCCAGCAGTGCGCAATGGACAGGGGGCTTCTCTGGGGCCAACGTCCTGACTTTC.

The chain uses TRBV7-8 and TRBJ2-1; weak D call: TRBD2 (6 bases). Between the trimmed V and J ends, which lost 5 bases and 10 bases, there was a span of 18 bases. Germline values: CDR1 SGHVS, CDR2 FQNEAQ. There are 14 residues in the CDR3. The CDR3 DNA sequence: TGTGCCAGCAGCACCCGACCGGGGGTGGGGGAGCAGTTCTTC. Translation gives CASSTRPGVGEQFF.

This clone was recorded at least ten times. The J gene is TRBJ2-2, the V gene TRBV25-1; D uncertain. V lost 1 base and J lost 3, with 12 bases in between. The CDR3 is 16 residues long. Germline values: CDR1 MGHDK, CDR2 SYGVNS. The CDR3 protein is CASSESGTTYTGELFF. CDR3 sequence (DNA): TGTGCCAGCAGTGAATCAGGTACTACCTACACCGGGGAGCTGTTTTTT.